One and the same sample provided the 12 T cell receptor beta chains below, sequenced in a study of regulatory T cells in long-lasting Graves disease. Time point specified: persistent/refractory GD, antithyroid drugs over 5 years with positive TRAb. Making the TCR library involved RNA that had been extracted from PBMCs. CDR3 regions were amplified by Arm-PCR using iRepertoire HTBI primers to build TCR beta libraries. MiXCR, applied by TCRdb to the multiplex PCR reads, yields one record per CDR3 protein. The data show about 290,000 distinct CDR3 sequences, approximately 20% seen once. The material sequenced was peripheral blood mononuclear cells (PBMCs), taken when the disease was refractory, from a patient treated with antithyroid drugs. The receptors were sampled from a female donor with Graves disease.

This sequence joins TRBV6-2 or TRBV6-3 and TRBJ2-7; unclear D gene. Germline V gene sequence: CDR1 MNHEY, CDR2 SVGEGT. This CDR3 is 14 amino acids long. V lost 6 bases, J lost 5 bases, and 17 bases lay in between. CDR3 bases: TGTGCCAGCAGCCCCTTGCTGGGAACCGACGAGCAGTACTTC. It yields the protein CASSPLLGTDEQYF.

The J gene is TRBJ2-1, the V gene TRBV7-8, with 11 bases identical to TRBD2. From germline, CDR1 is SGHVS and CDR2 FQNEAQ. Unmatched junction bases numbered 6, after V lost 4 bases and J lost 7 bases. The CDR3 length is 15 residues. In DNA, the CDR3 is TGTGCCAGCAGCTCCTACCGACTAGCGGGAAATGAGCAGTTCTTC. It is translated as CASSSYRLAGNEQFF.

This clonotype was observed many times. The rearrangement links TRBV18 to TRBJ2-7; unclear D gene. Trimming cost V 4 bases and J 4 bases, with 14 bases left between them. Germline-derived CDR1 and CDR2 are KGHSH and LQKENI. The CDR3 sequence is 14 residues long. The CDR3 reads CASSREARGYEQYF. For the CDR3, the DNA is TGTGCCAGCTCACGTGAAGCTAGAGGTTACGAGCAGTACTTC.

This clonotype was counted many times. This chain links TRBV28 with TRBJ2-7, with 9 bases identical to TRBD2. Germline loops: CDR1 MDHEN, CDR2 SYDVKM. V was pared by 6 bases and J by 0 bases, with 18 bases of the junction left unmatched. The CDR3 has 19 amino acids. The chain's CDR3 is CASSPGPFQLAGDSYEQYF. The CDR3 DNA reads TGTGCCAGCAGCCCCGGCCCATTTCAACTAGCGGGCGACTCCTACGAGCAGTACTTC.

This clonotype was recorded at least ten times. The chain carries TRBV7-2 and TRBJ1-6, with D hard to call. V was clipped by 3 bases and J by 9 bases, with 6 bases between them. Germline loops: CDR1 SGHTA, CDR2 FQGNSA. The CDR3 runs to 12 residues. CDR3 in DNA: TGTGCCAGCAGCTTTGTCCGTTCACCCCTCCACTTT. This translates into CASSFVRSPLHF.

This clonotype was detected many times. V gene TRBV28 combines with J gene TRBJ1-1; D not certain. V lost 1 base and J 1 base, leaving 10 bases between the germline ends. The germline gives CDR1 MDHEN, CDR2 SYDVKM. CDR3 length equals 15 residues. The chain's CDR3 is CASSLLGAGNTEAFF. Written as DNA, the CDR3 is TGTGCCAGCAGTTTATTAGGCGCAGGGAACACTGAAGCTTTCTTT.

V is TRBV20-1 and J is TRBJ2-1; TRBD2 agrees at 9 bases. V trimming: 6 bases; J trimming: 6 bases; junction bases outside the gene matches: 6. CDR1 and CDR2 from the germline V gene are DFQATT and SNEGSKA (reference sequence). The CDR3 has 13 amino acids. CDR3 nucleotide sequence: TGCAGTGCCGCGACTAGCGGCACCAATGAGCAGTTCTTC. Its protein product is CSAATSGTNEQFF.

With regard to this clonotype: At one end the junction does not follow the germline gene, possibly because of a read error. V is TRBV2 and J is TRBJ2-7, with 11 bases lining up with TRBD2. Germline CDR1 is SNHLY and CDR2 is FYNNEI. The CDR3 has 15 amino acids. The CDR3 region has the DNA TGTGCCAGCAGTCCGCCGGGACTAGCGGTTTACGACCAGTACTTC. Translating it yields CASSPPGLAVYDQYF.

The table lists this clonotype with many counts. V is TRBV19 and J is TRBJ2-7; 12 positions agree with TRBD2. The CDR3 covers 16 residues. CDR1 is LNHDA and CDR2 is SQIVND in the germline V gene (reference sequence). Unmatched junction bases numbered 13, after V lost 6 bases and J lost 7 bases. The CDR3 spells CASSDWETSGSEEQYF. Here the CDR3 DNA reads TGTGCCAGTAGCGATTGGGAGACTAGCGGGAGTGAAGAGCAGTACTTC.

This sequence joins TRBV11-2 and TRBJ2-1, with D perhaps TRBD1 (6 bases). V gave up 2 bases and J gave up 4 bases, with 12 bases separating them. The CDR3 is 15 residues long. Germline V gives CDR1 SGHAT, CDR2 FQNNGV. CDR3 coding DNA: TGTGCCAGCAGCTTAATCAGGGGTCCTTACAATGAGCAGTTCTTC. This codes for CASSLIRGPYNEQFF.

This clonotype came up a few times. This chain connects TRBV10-1 to TRBJ2-2; unclear D gene. Trimming pared 0 bases from V and 10 bases from J, leaving 9 bases between. In germline, CDR1 is WNHNN, CDR2 SYGVQD (reference sequence). The CDR3 contains 13 residues. The CDR3 nucleotides are TGCGCCAGCAGTGAGTCTGGGGATGTGGAGCTGTTTTTT. Its translation is CASSESGDVELFF.

This clonotype came up many times. Here the CDR3 DNA reads TGTGCCAGCAGTAGAGCCTCCGGGACAGCAAATGAAAAACTGTTTTTT. It specifies CASSRASGTANEKLFF. The chain uses TRBV6-1 and TRBJ1-4, with 7 bases fitting TRBD1. CDR1 is MNHNS, CDR2 SASEGT, per germline. The CDR3 contains 16 residues. The trim removed 5 bases at V and 5 bases at J, leaving 11 bases unmatched.